The rows below give T cell receptor beta chains drawn from one sample of a study of shared clonotypes between healthy human individuals. The assay was immunoSEQ multiplex PCR, and TCRdb's table has in-frame clones only and misses some. Counted here are 950,000 to 1,300,000 clones, roughly 75% occurring once; the ten biggest clones make up about 1.5%. The source material was memory CD4+ T cells sorted from blood. The receptors stem from a man aged 18 to 35 in good health. Each CDR3 is given with its conserved first and last residue. Fields, in order: D gene, J gene, V gene, clone size, CDR3 DNA, CDR3 protein. D genes are given only for firm matches. Only some rows state a clone size, as once, few, many or a class for expanded clones.

D: TRBD1; J: TRBJ1-4; V: TRBV2; size: many; DNA: TGTGCCAGCATTCCGGGACAGGGGGCCCAAAAACTGTTTTTT; CDR3: CASIPGQGAQKLFF
D: .; J: TRBJ1-5; V: TRBV6-6; size: .; DNA: TGTGCCAGCAGTCTAAGGGGGGCTGGGAGCAATCAGCCCCAGCATTTT; CDR3: CASSLRGAGSNQPQHF
D: TRBD2; J: TRBJ2-3; V: TRBV5-4; size: .; DNA: TGTGCCAGCACCCGACTAGCGGGGGAGGATACGCAGTATTTT; CDR3: CASTRLAGEDTQYF
D: .; J: TRBJ1-4; V: TRBV6-5; size: .; DNA: TGTGCCAGCAGTTACCGGGGGGCTAATGAAAAACTGTTTTTT; CDR3: CASSYRGANEKLFF
D: .; J: TRBJ2-7; V: TRBV7-3; size: .; DNA: TGTGCCAGCAGCGCGGAGGGGGGATCTTTCGACGAGCAGTACTTC; CDR3: CASSAEGGSFDEQYF
D: .; J: TRBJ1-6; V: TRBV30; size: few; DNA: TGTGCCCAGGCCGGAGAGACTAATTCACCCCTCCACTTT; CDR3: CAQAGETNSPLHF
D: .; J: TRBJ2-5; V: TRBV7-2; size: .; DNA: TGTGCCAGCAGCTTAGAGACGAGAGGCGAGACCCAGTACTTC; CDR3: CASSLETRGETQYF
D: .; J: TRBJ1-3; V: TRBV30; size: many; DNA: TGTGCCTGGAGTGTACCTTTAACGATCTCTGGAAACACCATATATTTT; CDR3: CAWSVPLTISGNTIYF
D: .; J: TRBJ1-1; V: TRBV29-1; size: .; DNA: TGCAGCGTCGCAAGGAGCACTGAAGCTTTCTTT; CDR3: CSVARSTEAFF
D: .; J: TRBJ2-7; V: TRBV1; size: .; DNA: TGCACCAGCAGCCAAGATGAAAGCGGGGGGCAGAAGGAGCAGTACTTC; CDR3: CTSSQDESGGQKEQYF
D: TRBD2; J: TRBJ2-3; V: TRBV9; size: .; DNA: TGTGCCAGCAGTAGAGCGGGGGTAGCAGATACGCAGTATTTT; CDR3: CASSRAGVADTQYF
D: TRBD1; J: TRBJ1-2; V: TRBV19; size: .; DNA: TGTGCCAGTAGTCCCTCCGACAGGGACTATGGCTACACCTTC; CDR3: CASSPSDRDYGYTF
D: TRBD2; J: TRBJ2-3; V: TRBV9; size: .; DNA: TGTGCCAGCAGCGCCGCCACCAAGGGGAGCGGGAGCGGGGCAGATACGCAGTATTTT; CDR3: CASSAATKGSGSGADTQYF
D: .; J: TRBJ1-2; V: TRBV15; size: .; DNA: TGTGCCACCAGTGGAGCCCACTATGGCTACACCTTC; CDR3: CATSGAHYGYTF
D: .; J: TRBJ1-3; V: TRBV11-2; size: .; DNA: TGTGCCAGCAGCTTACGGATTTCCTCTGGAAACACCATATATTTT; CDR3: CASSLRISSGNTIYF
D: .; J: TRBJ2-3; V: TRBV10-3; size: .; DNA: TGTGCCATCAGTGCCGCAATTGGGCTGACTAGCACAGATACGCAGTATTTT; CDR3: CAISAAIGLTSTDTQYF
D: .; J: TRBJ1-1; V: TRBV5-1; size: .; DNA: TGCGCCAGCAGCCCGAGGGAAAGAGGCGGGAACACTGAAGCTTTCTTT; CDR3: CASSPRERGGNTEAFF
D: .; J: TRBJ2-7; V: TRBV11-2; size: .; DNA: TGTGCCAGCAGCCAAAACAGCTACGAGCAGTACTTC; CDR3: CASSQNSYEQYF
D: .; J: TRBJ1-6; V: TRBV30; size: .; DNA: TGTGCCTGGGACCAGTCAGTCAAGGCCCTCTATAATTCACCCCTCCACTTT; CDR3: CAWDQSVKALYNSPLHF
D: TRBD1; J: TRBJ2-5; V: TRBV5-4; size: .; DNA: TGTGCCAGCAGTCAGTCCACAGGGGCCGGAGAGACCCAGTACTTC; CDR3: CASSQSTGAGETQYF
D: .; J: TRBJ1-2; V: TRBV7-9; size: .; DNA: TGTGCCAGCAGCTCAAGACGGGAGAGTGGCTACACCTTC; CDR3: CASSSRRESGYTF
D: .; J: TRBJ2-7; V: TRBV28; size: .; DNA: TGTGCCAGCAGCTTGGCGGCCTACGAGCAGTACTTC; CDR3: CASSLAAYEQYF
D: TRBD1; J: TRBJ1-1; V: TRBV7-2; size: .; DNA: TGTGCCAGCAGCTTAACAGGGGCATCATTCTTGAACACTGAAGCTTTCTTT; CDR3: CASSLTGASFLNTEAFF
D: .; J: TRBJ2-5; V: TRBV29-1; size: .; DNA: TGCAGCGCTAAGGGGGGTACGCCGGGGGAGACCCAGTACTTC; CDR3: CSAKGGTPGETQYF
D: TRBD1; J: TRBJ2-7; V: TRBV5-1; size: .; DNA: TGCGCCAGCAGCTTGGAACAGGGGGGCTCCTACGAGCAGTACTTC; CDR3: CASSLEQGGSYEQYF
D: TRBD2; J: TRBJ2-1; V: TRBV2; size: .; DNA: TGTGCCAGCAGTGAAGCGCTTCGAGGGAGCGGGAGGTACAATGAGCAGTTCTTC; CDR3: CASSEALRGSGRYNEQFF
D: TRBD1; J: TRBJ1-1; V: TRBV5-4; size: .; DNA: TGTGCCAGCAGCTTGGGCATGCTTGCAGGGGGAACTGAAGCTTTCTTT; CDR3: CASSLGMLAGGTEAFF
D: .; J: TRBJ2-5; V: TRBV5-1; size: once; DNA: TGCGCCAGCAGCCCCGGGACGTCCAGAGAGACCCAGTACTTC; CDR3: CASSPGTSRETQYF
D: TRBD1; J: TRBJ1-2; V: TRBV6-5; size: .; DNA: TGTGCCAGCAGTTCCCCGGACAGGACCTTCTACGGCTACACCTTC; CDR3: CASSSPDRTFYGYTF
D: TRBD1; J: TRBJ2-7; V: TRBV5-1; size: few; DNA: TGCGCCAGCAGCTCTGCCGCAGGGACAGGGAGGTACGAGCAGTACTTC; CDR3: CASSSAAGTGRYEQYF
D: .; J: TRBJ1-5; V: TRBV12-5; size: .; DNA: TGTGCTAGTGGAGGAGGGAACAATCAGCCCCAGCATTTT; CDR3: CASGGGNNQPQHF
D: .; J: TRBJ1-2; V: TRBV30; size: .; DNA: TGTGCCTGGAGTGGCGGCGCAGGCAAAATTAACTATGGCTACACCTTC; CDR3: CAWSGGAGKINYGYTF
D: .; J: TRBJ2-7; V: TRBV5-6; size: .; DNA: TGTGCCAGCAGCTTTGGCGGACAACTCGCCTCCTACGAGCAGTACTTC; CDR3: CASSFGGQLASYEQYF
D: .; J: TRBJ1-1; V: TRBV6-6; size: .; DNA: TGTGCCAGCATTTTACTCAACATGAACACTGAAGCTTTCTTT; CDR3: CASILLNMNTEAFF
D: .; J: TRBJ2-5; V: TRBV6-1; size: few; DNA: TGTGCCAGCAGAGGGGGGGAGTTGGGCCAAGAGACCCAGTACTTC; CDR3: CASRGGELGQETQYF
D: .; J: TRBJ1-1; V: TRBV7-2; size: .; DNA: TGTGCCAGCAGCTTATCAGGGGTCACCGAAGCTTTCTTT; CDR3: CASSLSGVTEAFF
D: .; J: TRBJ1-1; V: TRBV28; size: few; DNA: TGTGCCAGCAGTTCGGGTTGGGAAGCTTTCTTT; CDR3: CASSSGWEAFF
D: .; J: TRBJ1-2; V: TRBV5-1; size: .; DNA: TGCGCCAGCAGCGCCGAGAGTTATGGCTACACCTTC; CDR3: CASSAESYGYTF
D: .; J: TRBJ1-2; V: TRBV29-1; size: .; DNA: TGCAGCGTGGGGTGGGGGAAGGGCTACACCTTC; CDR3: CSVGWGKGYTF
D: .; J: TRBJ2-3; V: TRBV11-2; size: .; DNA: TGTGCCAGCAGCTTGAATAGAGATACGCAGTATTTT; CDR3: CASSLNRDTQYF
D: .; J: TRBJ2-5; V: TRBV11-2; size: .; DNA: TGTGCCAGCAGCTTGAGACTCAACCAAGAGACCCAGTACTTC; CDR3: CASSLRLNQETQYF
D: .; J: TRBJ2-3; V: TRBV13; size: many; DNA: TGTGCCAGCAGCTTACTGGGCACAGATACGCAGTATTTT; CDR3: CASSLLGTDTQYF
D: .; J: TRBJ2-3; V: TRBV7-9; size: many; DNA: TGTGCCAGCAGCTTAGGAGCAGGGCTCACAGATACGCAGTATTTT; CDR3: CASSLGAGLTDTQYF
D: .; J: TRBJ1-1; V: TRBV6-5; size: .; DNA: TGTGCCAGCAGTTACAGCTTGGGGGCCACTGAAGCTTTCTTT; CDR3: CASSYSLGATEAFF
D: TRBD1; J: TRBJ2-7; V: TRBV5-1; size: .; DNA: TGCGCCAGCAGTACCGGGACAGGGGGCCTCGAGCAGTACTTC; CDR3: CASSTGTGGLEQYF
D: .; J: TRBJ1-2; V: TRBV30; size: .; DNA: TGTGCCTGGGCCTCAGGGCCGTATGGCTACACCTTC; CDR3: CAWASGPYGYTF
D: .; J: TRBJ2-5; V: TRBV28; size: .; DNA: TGTGCCAGCAGTTTCGCCAGGGGCCAAGAGACCCAGTACTTC; CDR3: CASSFARGQETQYF
D: .; J: TRBJ1-2; V: TRBV2; size: .; DNA: TGTGCCAGCAGTCCGGACTACGGCTACACCTTC; CDR3: CASSPDYGYTF
D: .; J: TRBJ2-7; V: TRBV11-2; size: .; DNA: TGTGCCAGCAGCTTAGATCCGACTTCCACGGGGCACGAGCAGTACTTC; CDR3: CASSLDPTSTGHEQYF
D: .; J: TRBJ1-1; V: TRBV30; size: few; DNA: TGTGCCTGGAGTGTAGATGGGGAAGCTTTCTTT; CDR3: CAWSVDGEAFF
D: TRBD1; J: TRBJ2-5; V: TRBV5-4; size: once; DNA: TGTGCCAGCAGCTCACGAACACAGGGGGCGGGGGAGACCCAGTACTTC; CDR3: CASSSRTQGAGETQYF
D: .; J: TRBJ2-3; V: TRBV6-1; size: .; DNA: TGTGCCAGCAGTGAAGGCAGGAGCACAGATACGCAGTATTTT; CDR3: CASSEGRSTDTQYF
D: .; J: TRBJ2-3; V: TRBV5-4; size: .; DNA: TGTGCCAGCAGCCGATTCGCAGATACGCAGTATTTT; CDR3: CASSRFADTQYF
D: .; J: TRBJ2-4; V: TRBV5-4; size: few; DNA: TGTGCCAGCAGCCCGAAATTCGGACAGCTAGCCAAAAACATTCAGTACTTC; CDR3: CASSPKFGQLAKNIQYF
D: .; J: TRBJ1-4; V: TRBV6-6; size: .; DNA: TGTGCCAGCAGTTACGAGGGCGATGAAAAACTGTTTTTT; CDR3: CASSYEGDEKLFF
D: .; J: TRBJ2-2; V: TRBV2; size: .; DNA: TGTGCCAGCAGGGGAGGTACGAACACCGGGGAGCTGTTTTTT; CDR3: CASRGGTNTGELFF
D: TRBD2; J: TRBJ2-5; V: TRBV2; size: .; DNA: TGTGCCAGCGAGCGGGAGGGTCTTTTGGGGGAGACCCAGTACTTC; CDR3: CASEREGLLGETQYF
D: TRBD1; J: TRBJ2-6; V: TRBV11-2; size: .; DNA: TGTGCCAGCAGCTCGGAAGGGACAGGGATGTCTGGGGCCAACGTCCTGACTTTC; CDR3: CASSSEGTGMSGANVLTF